This entry features one T cell receptor (beta chain) sequence. Its matching antigen is unknown. The record originates from a study of CD8 T cells in ankylosing spondylitis. The study, taken as a whole, reports: Roughly 8 highly homologous variants made up a TCR beta motif that seemed to typify ankylosing spondylitis blood. Certain motif variants had earlier been reported in reactive arthritis synovial fluid and blood.

CDR1 is GTSNPN, CDR2 SVGIG, per germline (reference sequence). This CDR3 has 11 amino acids. V lost 2 bases to trimming and J lost 6 bases, with 7 bases between them. Quantitative molecular-barcoded 5'-RACE generated the TCR beta libraries. TCRdb analysed the 5' RACE reads with MiXCR anew, one entry per CDR3 protein. Of under 120,000 distinct CDR3 sequences listed, around 24% are singletons. The TCR was taken from a male donor with ankylosing spondylitis. The chain joins TRBV30 to TRBJ1-1, with D hard to call. The sequenced material came from synovial fluid, either unsorted or a sorted T cell fraction (not recorded which). CDR3 coding DNA: TGTGCCTGGAGTAATACGGCTGAAGCTTTCTTT. It codes for CAWSNTAEAFF.